Here is one T cell receptor (beta chain) with its context. Its antigen is unidentified. From germline, CDR1 is MNHEY and CDR2 SVGEGT. The CDR3 has 16 residues. Trimming left V 7 bases short and J 4 bases short, with 20 bases between. TCRdb reanalysed the RT-PCR reads using MiXCR and keeps one entry per CDR3 protein. The sample shows hundreds of thousands of distinct CDR3 sequences, approximately 14% of them seen only once. The entry originates in a study of response to subunit inactivated influenza vaccine. Study conclusions and caveats: Authors suggested each seasonal flu vaccination may recruit only limited numbers of new T cells.

The chain carries TRBV6-2 or TRBV6-3 and TRBJ2-1, with a weak D call TRBD2 (6 bases). The sequence was collected from a man aged 50-59 years who received an inactivated influenza vaccine. Specimen: PBMCs from blood, collected about 14 days before vaccination. The CDR3 region has the DNA TGTGCCAGCACCAGCTTCCCGGGAGAAACGTACAATGAGCAGTTCTTC. It yields the protein CASTSFPGETYNEQFF.